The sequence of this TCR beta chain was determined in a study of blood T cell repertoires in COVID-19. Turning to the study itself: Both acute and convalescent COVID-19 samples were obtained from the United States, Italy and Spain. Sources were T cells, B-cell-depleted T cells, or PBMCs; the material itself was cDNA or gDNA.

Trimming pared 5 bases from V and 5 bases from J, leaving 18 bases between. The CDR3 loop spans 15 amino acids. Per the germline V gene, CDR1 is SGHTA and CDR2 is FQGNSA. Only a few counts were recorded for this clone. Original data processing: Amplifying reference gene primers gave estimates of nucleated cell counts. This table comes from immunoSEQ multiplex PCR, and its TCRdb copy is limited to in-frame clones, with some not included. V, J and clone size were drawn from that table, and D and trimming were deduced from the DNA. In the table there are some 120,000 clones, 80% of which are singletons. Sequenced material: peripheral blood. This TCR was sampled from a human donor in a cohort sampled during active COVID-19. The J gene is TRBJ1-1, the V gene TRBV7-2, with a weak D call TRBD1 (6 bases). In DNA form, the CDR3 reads TGTGCCAGCAGCCCCCGGGGGGCAGGACAGACTGAAGCTTTCTTT. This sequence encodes CASSPRGAGQTEAFF.